This record looks at one T cell receptor (beta chain) sequence and its context. This record belongs to a study of monozygotic twins with inflammatory bowel disease. Each CDR3 protein gets one entry in TCRdb, which reprocessed the 5' RACE reads and gives no DNA. This sample's table has around 410,000 distinct CDR3 sequences. The origin of this receptor is a human donor with ulcerative colitis or Crohn's disease, or a healthy co-twin of an affected twin (not recorded which). Source material: blood.

This chain's CDR3 is CASSFHTGRGDSPLHF. The V gene is TRBV7-2, the J gene TRBJ1-6; TCRdb outputs TRBD1, but without DNA this stays unchecked. The CDR3 totals 16 residues. Germline lookup yields CDR1 SGHTA and CDR2 FQGNSA.